This TCR beta chain was recorded in a study of shared T cell receptors in the human thymus. This CDR3 comprises 17 residues. Deletions cut 1 base from V and 1 base from J, with 16 bases between. Germline loops: CDR1 SGDLS, CDR2 YYNGEE. Only in-frame clones appear in the TCRdb table, and some are missing; sequencing was by immunoSEQ multiplex PCR. There are 700,000 or so clones in the sample; around 85% occur only once, and around 0.0094% lies in the top ten. In addition, the sample was reused for a study of human thymus T cells. That source reports: Corrective surgery for congenital heart defects was being performed on the healthy Finnish infants who served as donors. Thymic tissue was derived from resections collected during corrective heart surgery. Thymic and blood repertoires seemed to show skewed V and J gene use. Thymic repertoires of unrelated individuals were reported in related research to overlap highly.

What was sequenced was thymocytes. This TCR derives from a girl less than two years old with a congenital heart defect. The chain links TRBV9 to TRBJ2-3; D might be TRBD1 (6 bases). This CDR3 is CASSVSSRAGGTDTQYF. The CDR3 DNA follows: TGTGCCAGCAGCGTAAGTTCCCGGGCAGGGGGCACAGATACGCAGTATTTT.